Below are 12 T cell receptor beta chains sequenced from a single sample in a study of blood T cells in healthy people across ages. Through a sample-barcoded 5' primer and a J-beta primer mix, a second PCR was run for about 6 to 11 cycles. TCRdb re-derived calls from the 5' RACE reads in MiXCR, one entry per CDR3 protein. This sample yields about 800,000 distinct CDR3 sequences, of which roughly 25% are seen a single time; around 3.6% belongs to the top ten. The same data also went into a second study, on T cells of mothers and their children.

The sample taken for sequencing was blood. The origin of the receptors is a boy aged 5-17 years in good health.

This clonotype was observed a handful of times. The rearrangement uses TRBV18 and TRBJ1-2, with D unresolved. With 2 bases removed from V and 6 bases from J, the gap between germline ends came to 7 bases. In germline, CDR1 is KGHSH, CDR2 LQKENI. This CDR3 has 12 residues. Here the CDR3 DNA reads TGTGCCAGCTCACCAAAAGGGAATGGCTACACCTTC. Translation gives CASSPKGNGYTF. The full variable domain, its missing parts supplied by reference TRBV18 and TRBJ1-2, is NAGVMQNPRHLVRRRGQEARLRCSPMKGHSHVYWYRQLPEEGLKFMVYLQKENIIDESGMPKERFSAEFPKEGPSILRIQQVVRGDSAAYFCASSPKGNGYTFGSGTRLTVV.

This chain uses TRBV24-1 with TRBJ2-5, with TRBD1 identical over 10 bases. The J call may not be correct, given that the DNA end is closer to TRBJ2-7. CDR1 is KGHDR and CDR2 is SFDVKD in the germline V gene. This CDR3 has 15 residues. CDR3: CATSQAGTGAYEQYF. The CDR3 DNA reads as TGTGCCACCAGTCAAGCCGGGACAGGGGCCTACGAGCAGTACTTC.

The rearrangement uses TRBV28 and TRBJ2-4; the match to TRBD2 covers 9 bases. The CDR3 totals 19 residues. The V segment lost 5 bases and the J segment 0 bases; nucleotides outside the gene matches: 14. The germline CDR1 and CDR2 sequences are MDHEN and SYDVKM. DNA of the CDR3: TGTGCCAGCAGTCCTCGCGGAGCGGGAGGTAAAGGAGCCAAAAACATTCAGTACTTC. Encoded protein: CASSPRGAGGKGAKNIQYF.

The chain joins TRBV7-2 to TRBJ1-2; the D is unclear. V shed 1 base and J shed 5 bases, with 8 bases lying between them. The CDR3 is 13 residues long. CDR1 SGHTA and CDR2 FQGNSA come from the germline V gene. The CDR3 loop is CASSLDSLYGYTF. Written as DNA, the CDR3 is TGTGCCAGCAGCTTAGACAGCCTATATGGCTACACCTTC. Full variable domain (missing parts from reference TRBV7-2 and TRBJ1-2): GAGVSQSPSNKVTEKGKDVELRCDPISGHTALYWYRQSLGQGLEFLIYFQGNSAPDKSGLPSDRFSAERTGGSVSTLTIQRTQQEDSAVYLCASSLDSLYGYTFGSGTRLTVV.

The chain combines TRBV7-9 with TRBJ1-4; no clear D gene. V lost 7 bases, J lost 14 bases, and 17 bases lay in between. CDR3 length: 12 amino acids. Germline CDR1 is SEHNR and CDR2 is FQNEAQ (reference sequence). The CDR3 coding sequence is TGTGCCAGCATCCCTAGTGGGTTTGGGCTGTTTTTT. Its protein is CASIPSGFGLFF. Full variable domain (remainder filled in from reference TRBV7-9 and TRBJ1-4): DTGVSQNPRHKITKRGQNVTFRCDPISEHNRLYWYRQTLGQGPEFLTYFQNEAQLEKSRLLSDRFSAERPKGSFSTLEIQRTEQGDSAMYLCASIPSGFGLFFGSGTQLSVL.

The genes are TRBV2 and TRBJ2-1; a possible D gene is TRBD1 (6 bases). Germline V gene sequence: CDR1 SNHLY, CDR2 FYNNEI. The V gene lost 6 bases and the J gene lost 0 bases, with 12 bases spanning the gap. This CDR3 is 15 amino acids long. CDR3 amino acids: CASSREDSSYNEQFF. The CDR3 DNA sequence: TGTGCCAGCAGCCGTGAGGACAGCTCCTACAATGAGCAGTTCTTC.

This clonotype was counted a few times. This chain uses TRBV4-1 with TRBJ2-5, with 7 bases fitting TRBD2. The J call may be incorrect, as the DNA end agrees better with TRBJ2-1. Per the germline V gene, CDR1 is MGHRA and CDR2 is YSYEKL. The CDR3 totals 15 residues. CDR3 loop: CASSQDWTDGGEQFF. The CDR3 nucleotides are TGCGCCAGCAGCCAAGATTGGACGGACGGGGGGGAGCAGTTCTTC.

The DNA of the CDR3 is TGCAGTGCCTGGAGTAGCGGGAGATTAAATGAGCAGTTCTTC. This encodes CSAWSSGRLNEQFF. V and J are TRBV20-1 and TRBJ2-1; 9 nucleotides match TRBD2. Per the germline V gene, CDR1 is DFQATT and CDR2 is SNEGSKA (reference sequence). The J segment lost 7 bases and the V segment lost 6 bases, leaving 10 bases of the junction unmatched. The length of the CDR3 is 14 residues.

The chain combines TRBV20-1 with TRBJ2-1; 7 positions match TRBD2. The CDR3 sequence is 15 residues long. Germline assignment: CDR1 DFQATT and CDR2 SNEGSKA (reference sequence). The trim removed 1 base at V and 0 bases at J, leaving 3 bases unmatched. The CDR3 spells CSARGASGSYNEQFF. The CDR3 DNA reads as TGCAGTGCTAGAGGTGCTAGCGGCTCCTACAATGAGCAGTTCTTC.

This clonotype has a count of ten or more. The chain joins TRBV7-9 to TRBJ2-7; either TRBD1 or TRBD2 may supply D (5 bases each). The ends were cut back, 10 bases at V and 2 bases at J, with 15 bases in the middle. This CDR3 has 13 residues. Germline lookup yields CDR1 SEHNR and CDR2 FQNEAQ (reference sequence). Here the CDR3 reads CATSSRGTYEQYF. The CDR3 region has the DNA TGTGCCACTTCGTCCCGGGGCACCTACGAGCAGTACTTC.

This chain uses TRBV6-5 with TRBJ2-1; D is perhaps TRBD2 (6 bases). Trimming took 5 bases from V and 0 from J, leaving 11 bases between them. The CDR3 loop spans 15 amino acids. Germline CDR1 and CDR2: MNHEY and SVGAGI. CDR3 bases: TGTGCCAGCAGTCTTTGGCGGGGCTCCTACAATGAGCAGTTCTTC. It codes for CASSLWRGSYNEQFF.

The CDR3 loop is CASSFFGAGGYNEQFF. CDR3 nucleotides: TGTGCCAGTAGCTTTTTCGGGGCGGGGGGTTACAATGAGCAGTTCTTC. The V call is TRBV19, the J call TRBJ2-5, with TRBD2 matching over 8 bases. With the DNA end fitting TRBJ2-1 better, the J assignment may be wrong. Germline V CDR1 and CDR2: LNHDA, SQIVND (reference sequence). The CDR3 has 16 residues.